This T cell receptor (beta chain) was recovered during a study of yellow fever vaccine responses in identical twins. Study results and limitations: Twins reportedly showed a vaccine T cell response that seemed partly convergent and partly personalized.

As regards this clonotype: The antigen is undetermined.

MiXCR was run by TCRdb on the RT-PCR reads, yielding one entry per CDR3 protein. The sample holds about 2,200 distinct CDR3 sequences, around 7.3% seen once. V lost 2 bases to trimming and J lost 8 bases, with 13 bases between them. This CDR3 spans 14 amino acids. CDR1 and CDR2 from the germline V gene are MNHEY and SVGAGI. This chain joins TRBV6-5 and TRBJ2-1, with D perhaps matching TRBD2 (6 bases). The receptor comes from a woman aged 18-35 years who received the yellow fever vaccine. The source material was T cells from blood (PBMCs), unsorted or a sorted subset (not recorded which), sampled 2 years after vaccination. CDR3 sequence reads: CASSYTQGGDEQFF. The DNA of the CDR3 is TGTGCCAGCAGTTACACCCAGGGCGGGGATGAGCAGTTCTTC.